This T cell receptor beta chain was identified in a study of T cell changes during pregnancy in multiple sclerosis. The CDR3 loop spans 15 amino acids. Deletions cut 4 bases from V and 4 bases from J, with 17 bases between. Per the germline V gene, CDR1 is SGDLS and CDR2 is YYNGEE. Sequenced by immunoSEQ multiplex PCR; TCRdb stores in-frame clones only, minus some. The repertoire holds 25,000 to 30,000 clones, under 90% seen once, with around 7.9% in the top ten. Specimen: CD8+ T cells from peripheral blood mononuclear cells, collected after pregnancy. The TCR was taken from a female donor with multiple sclerosis, enrolled in a pregnancy study. J is TRBJ1-1 and V is TRBV9, with D possibly TRBD1 on 6 matching bases. Here the CDR3 reads CASSLKIRGGTEAFF. CDR3 DNA sequence: TGTGCCAGCAGCCTCAAGATCCGAGGGGGCACTGAAGCTTTCTTT.